The 4 T cell receptor beta chains below were found in one sample sequenced in a study of blood T cell repertoires in COVID-19. The method was immunoSEQ multiplex PCR; TCRdb's version includes in-frame clones alone and lacks a portion of them. The table lists roughly 230,000 clones, around 83% of them singletons, with approximately 7% in the top ten. Material for sequencing was peripheral blood. All receptors derive from a woman between 50 and 59 years old with acute or convalescent COVID-19.

The J gene is TRBJ2-1, the V gene TRBV12-3 or TRBV12-4, with a possible D match to TRBD2 (6 bases). V shed 5 bases and J shed 15 bases, with 17 bases lying between them. The CDR3 runs to 12 residues. The chain's CDR3 is CASSLRDFHPFF. DNA for the CDR3: TGTGCCAGCAGTCTCCGGGACTTCCATCCGTTCTTC.

The genes are TRBV27 and TRBJ2-3; D is unclear. The germline V gene has CDR1 MNHEY and CDR2 SMNVEV (reference sequence). The V and J ends lost 6 bases and 3 bases respectively, with 10 bases between them. The CDR3 covers 13 residues. CDR3 bases: TGTGCCAGCAGCCTCCCTAGAACAGATACGCAGTATTTT. It translates to CASSLPRTDTQYF.

The V gene is TRBV11-1, the J gene TRBJ2-2; 10 positions match TRBD1. V shed 5 bases, J shed 6 bases, and the junction held 6 bases outside the gene matches. CDR1 is SGHAT, CDR2 FQDESV, per germline (reference sequence). This CDR3 has 15 residues. The CDR3 region has the DNA TGTGCCAGCAGCCGGCGGACAGGGGGTTCCGGGGAGCTGTTTTTT. Translated, it gives CASSRRTGGSGELFF. The full variable domain, rest sourced from reference TRBV11-1 and TRBJ2-2, is EAEVAQSPRYKITEKSQAVAFWCDPISGHATLYWYRQILGQGPELLVQFQDESVVDDSQLPKDRFSAERLKGVDSTLKIQPAELGDSAMYLCASSRRTGGSGELFFGEGSRLTVL.

V and J are TRBV15 and TRBJ2-5, with D possibly being TRBD1 (5 bases). V was pared by 1 base and J by 1 base, with 10 bases between. This CDR3 has 15 amino acids. Germline V CDR1 and CDR2: LNHNV, YYDKDF (reference sequence). The CDR3 nucleotides read TGTGCCACCAGCAGAGCCCCCGACAGCCAAGAGACCCAGTACTTC. Translated: CATSRAPDSQETQYF.